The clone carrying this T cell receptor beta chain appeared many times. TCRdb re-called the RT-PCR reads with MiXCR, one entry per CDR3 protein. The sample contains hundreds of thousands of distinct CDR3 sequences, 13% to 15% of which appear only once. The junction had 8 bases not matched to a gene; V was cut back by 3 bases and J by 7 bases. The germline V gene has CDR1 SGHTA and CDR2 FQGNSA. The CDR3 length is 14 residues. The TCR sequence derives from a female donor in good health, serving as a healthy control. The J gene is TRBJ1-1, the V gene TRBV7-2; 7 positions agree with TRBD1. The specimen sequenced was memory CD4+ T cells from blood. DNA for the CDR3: TGTGCCAGCAGCTTCTCAGGGGGTCTTGATGAAGCTTTCTTT. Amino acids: CASSFSGGLDEAFF.